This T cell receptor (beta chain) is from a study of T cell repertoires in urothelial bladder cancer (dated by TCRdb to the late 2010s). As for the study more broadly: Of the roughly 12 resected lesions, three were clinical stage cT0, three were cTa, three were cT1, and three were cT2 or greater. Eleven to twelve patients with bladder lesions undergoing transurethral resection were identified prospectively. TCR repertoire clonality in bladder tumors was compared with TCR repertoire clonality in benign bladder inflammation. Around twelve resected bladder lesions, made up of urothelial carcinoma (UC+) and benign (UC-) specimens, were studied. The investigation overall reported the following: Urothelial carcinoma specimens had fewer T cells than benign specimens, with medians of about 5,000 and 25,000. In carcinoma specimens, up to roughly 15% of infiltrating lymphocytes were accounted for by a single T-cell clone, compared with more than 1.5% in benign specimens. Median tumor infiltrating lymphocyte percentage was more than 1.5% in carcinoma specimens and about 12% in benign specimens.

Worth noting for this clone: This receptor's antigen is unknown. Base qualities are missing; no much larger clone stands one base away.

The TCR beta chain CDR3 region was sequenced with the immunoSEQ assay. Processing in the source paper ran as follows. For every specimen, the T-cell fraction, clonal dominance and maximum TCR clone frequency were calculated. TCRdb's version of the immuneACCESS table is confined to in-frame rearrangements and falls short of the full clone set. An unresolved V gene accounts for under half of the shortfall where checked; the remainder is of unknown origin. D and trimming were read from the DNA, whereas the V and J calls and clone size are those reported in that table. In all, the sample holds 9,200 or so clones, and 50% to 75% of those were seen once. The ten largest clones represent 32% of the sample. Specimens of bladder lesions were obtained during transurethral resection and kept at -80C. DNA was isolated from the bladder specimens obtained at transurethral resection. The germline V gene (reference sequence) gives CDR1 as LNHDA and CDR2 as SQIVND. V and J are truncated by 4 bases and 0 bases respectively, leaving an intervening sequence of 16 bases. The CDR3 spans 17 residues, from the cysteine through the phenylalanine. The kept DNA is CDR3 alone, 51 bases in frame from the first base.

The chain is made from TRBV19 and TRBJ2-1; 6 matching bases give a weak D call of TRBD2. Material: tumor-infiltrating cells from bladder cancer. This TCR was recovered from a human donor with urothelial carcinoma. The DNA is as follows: TGTGCCAGTAGTAGCTCCTCCTCCGGGAGCTCCTACAATGAGCAGTTCTTC. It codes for CASSSSSSGSSYNEQFF.